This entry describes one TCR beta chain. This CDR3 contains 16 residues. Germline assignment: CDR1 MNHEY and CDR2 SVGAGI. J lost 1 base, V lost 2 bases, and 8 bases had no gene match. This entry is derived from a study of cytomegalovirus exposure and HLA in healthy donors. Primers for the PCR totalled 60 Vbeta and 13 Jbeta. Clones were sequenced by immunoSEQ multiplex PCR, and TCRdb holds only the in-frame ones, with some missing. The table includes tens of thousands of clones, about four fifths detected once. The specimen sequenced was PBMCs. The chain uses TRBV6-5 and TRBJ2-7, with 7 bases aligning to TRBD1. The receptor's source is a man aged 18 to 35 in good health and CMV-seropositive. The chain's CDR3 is CASSYLGQERSYEQYF. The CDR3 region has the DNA TGTGCCAGCAGTTACCTCGGACAGGAGAGATCCTACGAGCAGTACTTC.